The present TCR beta chain was sequenced within a study of T cell repertoires in cytomegalovirus infection. CDR3 length equals 18 residues. Trimming at V came to 1 base and at J to 0 bases, leaving 8 bases not matched to a gene. For this clonotype: Its antigen is not identified.

TCRdb re-analysed the reads in MiXCR, keeping a single row per CDR3 protein. The repertoire holds about 900,000 distinct CDR3 sequences, with about a third as singletons. The TCR was taken from a human donor in good health (CMV status not recorded). Some clones in this sample may be carry-over from other donors' samples. The genes are TRBV12-3 or TRBV12-4 and TRBJ1-5; the match to TRBD1 covers 8 bases. Here the sequenced sample was cultured CD8+ T cells from PBMCs, taken from culture after CMV antigen stimulation. The CDR3 DNA sequence: TGTGCCAGCAGTTTAGATCAGGGGGCTGACGATAGCAATCAGCCCCAGCATTTT. Its protein is CASSLDQGADDSNQPQHF.